Listed here is a single T cell receptor beta chain. Antigen unknown. This sample stems from a study of Ad26.COV2.S vaccination and SARS-CoV-2 variants. Germline V CDR1 and CDR2: GTSNPN, SVGIG (reference sequence). The ends were cut back, 0 bases at V and 10 bases at J, with 23 bases in the middle. The CDR3 loop spans 16 amino acids. Some clones are missing from TCRdb's copy, which holds only in-frame ones; the method was immunoSEQ multiplex PCR. In the table there are approximately 400,000 clones, 70% to 90% of which are singletons. The treatment denotes: approximately 18 received Ad26.COV2.S at low or high dose, single or two shots; about 5 received placebo; per-sample allocation not given. Following the first vaccine or placebo injection, samples were taken on day 63. This person who donated was an adult of 18-55 years in Boston. Study-level points and caveats: Vaccinees and placebo recipients showed similar non-spike TCR breadth. After vaccination, substantial breadth of spike-specific CD8+ and CD4+ responses was reported.

The sample here was peripheral blood, taken in a trial of Ad26.COV2.S vaccine versus placebo. The chain combines TRBV30 with TRBJ2-3, with D perhaps matching TRBD2 (7 bases). The clonotype originates from a person between 18 and 65 years old who received the Ad26.COV2.S COVID-19 vaccine or a placebo. CDR3 protein: CAWSVRRGGAGQAQYF. For the CDR3, the DNA is TGTGCCTGGAGTGTACGAAGAGGGGGGGCCGGTCAGGCGCAGTATTTT.